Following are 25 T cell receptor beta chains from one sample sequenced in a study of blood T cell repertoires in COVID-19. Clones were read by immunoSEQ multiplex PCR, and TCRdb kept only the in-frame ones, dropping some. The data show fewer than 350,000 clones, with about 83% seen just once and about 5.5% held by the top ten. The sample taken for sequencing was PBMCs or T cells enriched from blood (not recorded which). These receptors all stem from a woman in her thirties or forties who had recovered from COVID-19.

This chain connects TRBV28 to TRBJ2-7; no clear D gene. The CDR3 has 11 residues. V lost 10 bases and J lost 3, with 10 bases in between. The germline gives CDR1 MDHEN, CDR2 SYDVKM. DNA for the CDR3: TGTGCCACCCTTCTTAACTACGAGCAGTACTTC. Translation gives CATLLNYEQYF.

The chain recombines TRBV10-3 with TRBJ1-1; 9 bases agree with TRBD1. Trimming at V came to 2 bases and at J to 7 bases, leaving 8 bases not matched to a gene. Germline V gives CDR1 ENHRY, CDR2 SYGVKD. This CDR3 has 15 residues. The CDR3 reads CAISERTGVKDEAFF. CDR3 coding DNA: TGTGCCATCAGTGAGCGGACAGGGGTAAAGGATGAAGCTTTCTTT.

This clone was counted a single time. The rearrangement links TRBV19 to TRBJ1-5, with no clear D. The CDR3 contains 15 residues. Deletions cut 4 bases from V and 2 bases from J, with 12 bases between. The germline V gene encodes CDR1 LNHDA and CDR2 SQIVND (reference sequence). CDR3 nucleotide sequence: TGTGCCAGTAGTACCTGGGGAGAGGGCAATCAGCCCCAGCATTTT. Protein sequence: CASSTWGEGNQPQHF.

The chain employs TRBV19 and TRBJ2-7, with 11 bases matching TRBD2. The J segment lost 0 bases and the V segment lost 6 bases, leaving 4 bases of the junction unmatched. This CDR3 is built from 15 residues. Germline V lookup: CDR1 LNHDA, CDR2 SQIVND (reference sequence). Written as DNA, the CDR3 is TGTGCCAGTAGCTATACTAGCGGGAGCTCCTACGAGCAGTACTTC. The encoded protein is CASSYTSGSSYEQYF.

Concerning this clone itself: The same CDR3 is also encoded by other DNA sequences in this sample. The CDR3 reads CASSHRETQYF. In nucleotides, the CDR3 is TGTGCCAGCAGCCATCGTGAGACCCAGTACTTC. J is TRBJ2-5 and V is TRBV3-1 (or the pseudogene TRBV3-2); D is undetermined. Trimming shortened V by 3 bases and J by 5 bases, and 4 bases separated the two germline ends. Germline lookup yields CDR1 LGHDT and CDR2 YNNKEL (reference sequence). This CDR3 comprises 11 residues.

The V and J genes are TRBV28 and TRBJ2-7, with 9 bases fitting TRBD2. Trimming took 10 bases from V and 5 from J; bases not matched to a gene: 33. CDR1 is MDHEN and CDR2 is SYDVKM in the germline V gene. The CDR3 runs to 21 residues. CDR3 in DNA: TGTGCCACCTATTCACTAGGGACGCGCGGACTAGCGCAACGTGTGGGGAACGAGCAGTACTTC. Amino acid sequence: CATYSLGTRGLAQRVGNEQYF.

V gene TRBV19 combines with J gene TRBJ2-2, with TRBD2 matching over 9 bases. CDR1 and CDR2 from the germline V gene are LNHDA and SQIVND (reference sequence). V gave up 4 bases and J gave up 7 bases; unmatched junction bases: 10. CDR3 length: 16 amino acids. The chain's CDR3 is CASSSHNSGSVGELFF. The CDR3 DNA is TGTGCCAGTAGTAGCCATAATAGCGGGAGTGTCGGGGAGCTGTTTTTT. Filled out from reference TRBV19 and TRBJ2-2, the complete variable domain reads DGGITQSPKYLFRKEGQNVTLSCEQNLNHDAMYWYRQDPGQGLRLIYYSQIVNDFQKGDIAEGYSVSREKKESFPLTVTSAQKNPTAFYLCASSSHNSGSVGELFFGEGSRLTVL.

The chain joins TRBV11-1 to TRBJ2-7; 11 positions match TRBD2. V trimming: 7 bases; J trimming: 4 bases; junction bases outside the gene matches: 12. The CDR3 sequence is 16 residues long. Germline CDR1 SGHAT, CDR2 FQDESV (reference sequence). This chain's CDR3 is CASTDYGTSGFYEQYF. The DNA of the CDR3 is TGTGCCAGCACCGATTACGGGACTAGCGGTTTTTACGAGCAGTACTTC.

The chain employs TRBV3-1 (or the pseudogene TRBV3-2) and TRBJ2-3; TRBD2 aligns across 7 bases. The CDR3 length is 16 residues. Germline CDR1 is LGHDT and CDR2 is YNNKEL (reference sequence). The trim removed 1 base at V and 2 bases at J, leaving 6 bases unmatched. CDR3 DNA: TGTGCCAGCAGCCAAGGCGCTAGCGGATACACAGATACGCAGTATTTT. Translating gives CASSQGASGYTDTQYF.

CDR3 sequence (DNA): TGTGCCAGCAGTTTACCGGGACAGTATAGCAATCAGCCCCAGCATTTT. This translates into CASSLPGQYSNQPQHF. The chain couples TRBV28 to TRBJ1-5; 7 bases match TRBD1. The germline CDR1 and CDR2 sequences are MDHEN and SYDVKM. V gave up 2 bases and J gave up 0 bases; unmatched junction bases: 4. The CDR3 is made up of 16 amino acids. Full variable domain (rest looked up from reference TRBV28 and TRBJ1-5): DVKVTQSSRYLVKRTGEKVFLECVQDMDHENMFWYRQDPGLGLRLIYFSYDVKMKEKGDIPEGYSVSREKKERFSLILESASTNQTSMYLCASSLPGQYSNQPQHFGDGTRLSIL.

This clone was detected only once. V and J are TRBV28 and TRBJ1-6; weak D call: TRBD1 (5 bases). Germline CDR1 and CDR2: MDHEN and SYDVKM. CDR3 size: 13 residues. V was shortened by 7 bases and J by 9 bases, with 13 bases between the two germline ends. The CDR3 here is CASKDQGSSPLHF. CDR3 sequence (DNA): TGTGCCAGCAAGGACCAGGGAAGTTCACCCCTCCACTTT.

Written as DNA, the CDR3 is TGTGCCAGCAGCTTAGGGAACCGGGATGAGCAGTTCTTC. Translating it yields CASSLGNRDEQFF. This chain links TRBV7-2 with TRBJ2-1; no clear D. Germline assignment: CDR1 SGHTA and CDR2 FQGNSA. The CDR3 length is 13 residues. V lost 1 base and J 8 bases, leaving 9 bases between the germline ends.

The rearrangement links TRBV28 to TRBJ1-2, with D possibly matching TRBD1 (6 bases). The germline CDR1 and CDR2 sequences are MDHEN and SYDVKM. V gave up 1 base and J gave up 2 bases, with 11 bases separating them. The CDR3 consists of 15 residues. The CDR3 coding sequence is TGTGCCAGCAGTTTATCATATGGGGGCAACTATGGCTACACCTTC. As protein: CASSLSYGGNYGYTF.

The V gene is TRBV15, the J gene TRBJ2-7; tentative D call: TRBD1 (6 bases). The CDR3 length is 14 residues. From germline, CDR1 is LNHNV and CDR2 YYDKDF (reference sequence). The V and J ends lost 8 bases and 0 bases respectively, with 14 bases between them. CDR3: CATQYQTGSYEQYF. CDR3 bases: TGTGCCACCCAATATCAGACAGGCTCCTACGAGCAGTACTTC.

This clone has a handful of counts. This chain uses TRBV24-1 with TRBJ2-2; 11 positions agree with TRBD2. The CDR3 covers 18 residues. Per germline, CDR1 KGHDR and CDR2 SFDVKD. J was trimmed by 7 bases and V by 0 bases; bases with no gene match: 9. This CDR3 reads CATSDLSRLAGMIGELFF. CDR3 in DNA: TGTGCCACCAGTGATTTGTCGAGACTAGCGGGAATGATCGGGGAGCTGTTTTTT.

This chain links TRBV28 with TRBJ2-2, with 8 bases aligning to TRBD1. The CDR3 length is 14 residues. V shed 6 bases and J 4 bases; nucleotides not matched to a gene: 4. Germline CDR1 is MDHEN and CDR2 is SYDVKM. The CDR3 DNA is TGTGCCAGCAGCGAACAGGGGGTCACCGGGGAGCTGTTTTTT. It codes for CASSEQGVTGELFF.

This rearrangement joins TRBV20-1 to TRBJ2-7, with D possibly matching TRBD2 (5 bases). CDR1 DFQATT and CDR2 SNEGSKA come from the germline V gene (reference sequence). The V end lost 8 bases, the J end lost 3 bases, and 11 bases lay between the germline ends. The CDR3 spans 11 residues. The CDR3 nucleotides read TGCAGTCTTTACGGGAACTACGAGCAGTACTTC. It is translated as CSLYGNYEQYF.

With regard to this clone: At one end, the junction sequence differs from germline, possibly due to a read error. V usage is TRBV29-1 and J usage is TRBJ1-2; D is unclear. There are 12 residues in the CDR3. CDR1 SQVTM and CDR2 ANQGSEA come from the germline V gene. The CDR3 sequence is CSVEDLLQAQAF. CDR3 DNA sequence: TGCAGCGTTGAAGATCTACTCCAGGCCCAGGCCTTC.

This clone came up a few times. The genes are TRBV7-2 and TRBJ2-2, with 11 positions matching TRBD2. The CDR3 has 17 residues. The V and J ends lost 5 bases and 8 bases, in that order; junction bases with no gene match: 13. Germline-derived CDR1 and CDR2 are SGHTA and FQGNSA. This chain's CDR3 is CASSATSGRAPSGELFF. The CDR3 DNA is TGTGCCAGCAGCGCAACTAGCGGGAGAGCTCCCTCGGGGGAGCTGTTTTTT.

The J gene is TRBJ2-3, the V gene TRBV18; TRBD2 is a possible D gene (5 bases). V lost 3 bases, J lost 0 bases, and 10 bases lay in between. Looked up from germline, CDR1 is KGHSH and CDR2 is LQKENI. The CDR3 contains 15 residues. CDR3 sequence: CASSPDYPSTDTQYF. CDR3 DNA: TGTGCCAGCTCACCTGACTACCCTAGCACAGATACGCAGTATTTT. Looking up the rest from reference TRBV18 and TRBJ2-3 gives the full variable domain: NAGVMQNPRHLVRRRGQEARLRCSPMKGHSHVYWYRQLPEEGLKFMVYLQKENIIDESGMPKERFSAEFPKEGPSILRIQQVVRGDSAAYFCASSPDYPSTDTQYFGPGTRLTVL.

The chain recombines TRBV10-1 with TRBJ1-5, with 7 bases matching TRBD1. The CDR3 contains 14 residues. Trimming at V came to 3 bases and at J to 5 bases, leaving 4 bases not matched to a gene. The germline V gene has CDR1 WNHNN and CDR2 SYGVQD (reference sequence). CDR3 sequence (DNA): TGCGCCAGCAGTGAAGGGCAGGGGGATCAGCCCCAGCATTTT. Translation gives CASSEGQGDQPQHF.

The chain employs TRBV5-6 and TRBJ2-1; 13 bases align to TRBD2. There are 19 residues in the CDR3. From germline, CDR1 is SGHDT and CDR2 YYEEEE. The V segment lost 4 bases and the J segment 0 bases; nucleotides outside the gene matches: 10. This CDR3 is CASSRPGLAGRSSYNEQFF. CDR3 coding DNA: TGTGCCAGCAGCCGCCCGGGACTAGCGGGGCGGAGCTCCTACAATGAGCAGTTCTTC. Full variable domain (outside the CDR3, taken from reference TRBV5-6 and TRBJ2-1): DAGVTQSPTHLIKTRGQQVTLRCSPKSGHDTVSWYQQALGQGPQFIFQYYEEEERQRGNFPDRFSGHQFPNYSSELNVNALLLGDSALYLCASSRPGLAGRSSYNEQFFGPGTRLTVL.

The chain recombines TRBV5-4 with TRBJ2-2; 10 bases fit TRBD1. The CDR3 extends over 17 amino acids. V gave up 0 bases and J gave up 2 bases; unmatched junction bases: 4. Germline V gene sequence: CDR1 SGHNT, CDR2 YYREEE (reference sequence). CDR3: CASSLAGTGDNTGELFF. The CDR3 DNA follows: TGTGCCAGCAGCTTGGCCGGGACAGGGGACAACACCGGGGAGCTGTTTTTT.

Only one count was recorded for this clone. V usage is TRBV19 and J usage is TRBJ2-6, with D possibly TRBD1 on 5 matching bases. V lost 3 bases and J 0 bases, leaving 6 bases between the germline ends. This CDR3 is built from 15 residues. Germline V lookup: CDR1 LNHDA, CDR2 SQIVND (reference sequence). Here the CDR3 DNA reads TGTGCCAGTAGTATCGACAGCTCTGGGGCCAACGTCCTGACTTTC. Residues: CASSIDSSGANVLTF.

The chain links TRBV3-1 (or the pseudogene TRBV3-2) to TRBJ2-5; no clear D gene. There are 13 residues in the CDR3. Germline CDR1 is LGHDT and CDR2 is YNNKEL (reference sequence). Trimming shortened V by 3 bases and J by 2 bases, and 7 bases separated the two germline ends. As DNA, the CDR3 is TGTGCCAGCAGCCAGGGCCTTCAAGAGACCCAGTACTTC. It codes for CASSQGLQETQYF.